The next 14 T cell receptor beta chains were all read from a single sample in a study of early T cells in non-severe SARS-CoV-2 infection. TCRdb passed the 5' RACE reads through MiXCR, listing each CDR3 protein once. The sample consists of 70,000 to 90,000 distinct CDR3 sequences, under 15% of them appearing once. The material sequenced was whole blood. These receptors all stem from an adult who was a healthcare worker with PCR-confirmed SARS-CoV-2 infection or an uninfected control (not recorded which).

The chain has TRBV20-1 and TRBJ2-5, with a tentative D call TRBD2 (5 bases). The germline gives CDR1 DFQATT, CDR2 SNEGSKA (reference sequence). V was shortened by 2 bases and J by 4 bases, with 17 bases between the two germline ends. The CDR3 length is 15 residues. The CDR3 protein is CSARNLPGRVETQYF. CDR3 nucleotide sequence: TGCAGTGCTAGAAACCTTCCGGGAAGGGTAGAGACCCAGTACTTC.

Note on this clonotype: The CDR3 carries no conserved terminal phenylalanine or tryptophan, so it likely arises from a read error. The chain employs TRBV4-3 and TRBJ2-3, with a possible D match to TRBD1 (6 bases). V was clipped by 1 base and J by 2 bases, with 7 bases between them. The CDR3 extends over 14 amino acids. Germline V gives CDR1 LGHNA, CDR2 YSLEER. As DNA, the CDR3 is TGCGCCAGCAGCCAAGCAGGGGACACAGATACGCAGTATCTT. Its translation: CASSQAGDTDTQYL.

V and J are TRBV2 and TRBJ2-3, with unresolved D. The CDR3 length is 11 residues. The V gene's germline CDR1 is SNHLY and CDR2 FYNNEI. Trimming stripped 5 bases from V and 7 bases from J, with 7 bases between. DNA of the CDR3: TGTGCCAGCAGTCAATATAATACGCAGTATTTT. This encodes CASSQYNTQYF.

The chain couples TRBV20-1 to TRBJ2-1; the match to TRBD1 covers 9 bases. Trimming cost V 5 bases and J 7 bases; bases outside gene matches: 9. The CDR3 runs 14 residues. CDR1 and CDR2 (germline): DFQATT, SNEGSKA (reference sequence). CDR3 sequence (DNA): TGCAGTGCTTCTAACCGGGACAGGGCTAATGAGCAGTTCTTC. The encoded protein is CSASNRDRANEQFF.

This clonotype was seen more than once but under ten times. J is TRBJ1-3 and V is TRBV7-9; no firm D call. This CDR3 contains 15 residues. V dropped 0 bases and J dropped 3 bases, with 9 bases sitting between them. Germline loops: CDR1 SEHNR, CDR2 FQNEAQ (reference sequence). The CDR3 DNA sequence: TGTGCCAGCAGCTTAGCGAAGGGATGTGGAAACACCATATATTTT. Amino acid sequence: CASSLAKGCGNTIYF.

V usage is TRBV20-1 and J usage is TRBJ2-5; 7 nucleotides agree with TRBD2. Per the germline V gene, CDR1 is DFQATT and CDR2 is SNEGSKA (reference sequence). The V gene end was trimmed by 0 bases and the J gene end by 3 bases; junction bases not matched to a gene: 4. This CDR3 spans 14 amino acids. The CDR3 DNA is TGCAGTGCTAGAGATGGGAGGGCTAAAGAGACCCAGTACTTC. The encoded protein is CSARDGRAKETQYF.

The table lists this clonotype with a few counts. The V call is TRBV9, the J call TRBJ1-3; 9 nucleotides line up with TRBD1. Germline loops: CDR1 SGDLS, CDR2 YYNGEE. J lost 4 bases, V lost 3 bases, and 8 bases had no gene match. This CDR3 has 16 residues. For the CDR3, the DNA is TGTGCCAGCAGCGGAGGAGGACAGGGGCAAGGAAACACCATATATTTT. It is translated as CASSGGGQGQGNTIYF.

The chain employs TRBV20-1 and TRBJ2-3; D not certain. V dropped 1 base and J dropped 3 bases, with 8 bases sitting between them. The germline V gene encodes CDR1 DFQATT and CDR2 SNEGSKA (reference sequence). The CDR3 is 13 amino acids. CDR3 coding DNA: TGCAGTGCTAGAGGTGGTGTAACAGATACGCAGTATTTT. Protein sequence: CSARGGVTDTQYF.

This chain joins TRBV12-3 or TRBV12-4 and TRBJ2-3, with TRBD2 matching over 11 bases. This CDR3 has 15 residues. Unmatched junction bases numbered 7, after V lost 6 bases and J lost 5 bases. CDR3 DNA: TGTGCCAGCAGCCCTACTAGCGGGAGTGGAGATACGCAGTATTTT. Amino acids: CASSPTSGSGDTQYF.

This clonotype turned up a few times. The chain carries TRBV7-8 and TRBJ1-1; D is uncertain. This CDR3 has 13 residues. Per the germline V gene, CDR1 is SGHVS and CDR2 is FQNEAQ. V shed 1 base and J shed 4 bases, with 7 bases lying between them. In DNA form, the CDR3 reads TGTGCCAGCAGCTTAGAACGGCCCACTGAAGCTTTCTTT. It specifies CASSLERPTEAFF. The complete variable domain, with remaining parts taken from reference TRBV7-8 and TRBJ1-1, reads GAGVSQSPRYKVAKRGQDVALRCDPISGHVSLFWYQQALGQGPEFLTYFQNEAQLDKSGLPSDRFFAERPEGSVSTLKIQRTQQEDSAVYLCASSLERPTEAFFGQGTRLTVV.

The chain carries TRBV7-8 and TRBJ2-3, with 12 nucleotides matching TRBD2. The germline V gene encodes CDR1 SGHVS and CDR2 FQNEAQ. The CDR3 totals 17 residues. V dropped 5 bases and J dropped 4; count of bases not matched to a gene: 10. CDR3 nucleotides: TGTGCCAGCAGCGAGCGACTAGCGGGAGAGGTATCAGATACGCAGTATTTT. Translating gives CASSERLAGEVSDTQYF.

The chain has TRBV27 and TRBJ2-7; the D call may be TRBD1 or TRBD2 (5 bases each). V lost 3 bases to trimming and J lost 5 bases, with 11 bases between them. The CDR3 has 13 residues. The germline CDR1 and CDR2 sequences are MNHEY and SMNVEV (reference sequence). The CDR3 DNA follows: TGTGCCAGCAGTTTTAACCGGGGCAACGAGCAGTACTTC. Translating it yields CASSFNRGNEQYF.

In this sample, this clonotype turned up a few times. The V gene is TRBV29-1, the J gene TRBJ2-7; D is uncertain. The V and J ends lost 5 bases and 2 bases respectively, with 7 bases between them. There are 11 residues in the CDR3. Germline V gives CDR1 SQVTM, CDR2 ANQGSEA. The CDR3 DNA is TGCAGCGTTCGCGGCACCTACGAGCAGTACTTC. Translation gives CSVRGTYEQYF.

In this sample, this clonotype turned up a few times. The rearrangement links TRBV19 to TRBJ2-3; D unclear. Germline-derived CDR1 and CDR2 are LNHDA and SQIVND (reference sequence). Trimming shortened V by 6 bases and J by 3 bases, and 10 bases separated the two germline ends. The CDR3 has 13 residues. The DNA for the CDR3 is TGTGCCAGTAGCCCTACAGAGACAGATACGCAGTATTTT. Translating it yields CASSPTETDTQYF.